This T cell receptor beta chain was profiled in a study of vaccination effects on CD4 cells after COVID-19. Worth noting for this clone: Its cognate antigen is unknown.

TCRdb's table, derived via immunoSEQ multiplex PCR, lists solely in-frame clones and lacks some. This sample has about 65,000 clones; less than 85% occur once, and the top ten carry 2.5% to 3.5%. Study-level points and caveats: Within healthy vaccinees, only 1 of 255 vaccine-induced clones displayed cross-reactivity with common cold coronaviruses.

This CDR3 has 14 amino acids. Germline CDR1 SGHDT, CDR2 YYEEEE. The trim removed 2 bases at V and 5 bases at J, leaving 5 bases unmatched. ViraFEST expansion of antigen-specific CD4+ T cells with viral peptide pools preceded sequencing. Culture proceeded for more than 8 days, and CD4+ T cells were then isolated. Recipients of the vaccine had no prior SARS-CoV-2 infection and negative nucleocapsid antibodies. Each well held approximately 2.2 million PBMC cultured with around 9.2 ug/ml peptides and about 10 IU/ml IL-2. Half-medium exchanges with IL-2 medium took place on days 3 and 7. Source: CD4+ T cells from PBMCs cultured with HCoV-NL63 spike peptides, taken before COVID-19 vaccination. The sequence derives from a human donor who received a COVID-19 vaccine. This chain connects TRBV5-6 to TRBJ2-7, with 9 bases that match TRBD2. The CDR3 reads CASSFGLAGDEQYV. CDR3 coding DNA: TGTGCCAGCAGCTTCGGCTTAGCGGGGGACGAGCAGTACGTC.